This T cell receptor beta chain appears in the sequencing data of a study of T cell responses to AZD1222 COVID-19 vaccine. Study background: Second-dose timings of about 4 or about 12 weeks were pooled. General study findings and limits: Only six or seven AZD1222 recipients tested seropositive at baseline. Donors, mostly white British, included more females; clonal diversity was possibly underestimated.

Sequencing was performed with immunoSEQ multiplex PCR; in TCRdb, only in-frame clones are kept and a portion is missing. The data hold more than 75,000 clones, with around 90% observed a single time. This clone was counted a single time. Its antigen is unknown. The CDR3 loop spans 12 amino acids. Germline trimming cut 5 bases from V and 7 bases from J; bases unmatched to any gene: 1. Germline lookup yields CDR1 SGHTA and CDR2 FQGNSA. Here the sequenced sample was peripheral blood, taken on day 0 of AZD1222 vaccination. J is TRBJ1-2 and V is TRBV7-2; 10 bases agree with TRBD1. The source of this sequence is an adult in good health. Written as DNA, the CDR3 is TGTGCCAGCAGCGACAGGGGGCGTGGCTACACCTTC. It yields the protein CASSDRGRGYTF.